This entry describes one TCR beta chain. Its antigen is undetermined. The sample originates from a study of T cell responses to AZD1222 COVID-19 vaccine. Repertoires were generated with immunoSEQ multiplex PCR, while TCRdb's copy carries only in-frame clones and drops some. Of more than 35,000 clones in the sample, 75% to 85% were seen once. Trimming pared 6 bases from V and 6 bases from J, leaving 17 bases between. The germline V gene encodes CDR1 SEHNR and CDR2 FQNEAQ (reference sequence). The CDR3 covers 14 residues. Overall study findings and caveats: Repertoire sampling happened only post peak T cell response.

The V and J genes are TRBV7-9 and TRBJ1-1; D may be TRBD1 (5 bases). The sequencing used peripheral blood, collected on day 0 of AZD1222 vaccination. This receptor was identified in an adult in good health. CDR3 DNA sequence: TGTGCCAGCAGACGGGGCCCAGGCAACGCTGAAGCTTTCTTT. Protein: CASRRGPGNAEAFF. The full variable domain, completed using reference TRBV7-9 and TRBJ1-1, is DTGVSQNPRHKITKRGQNVTFRCDPISEHNRLYWYRQTLGQGPEFLTYFQNEAQLEKSRLLSDRFSAERPKGSFSTLEIQRTEQGDSAMYLCASRRGPGNAEAFFGQGTRLTVV.